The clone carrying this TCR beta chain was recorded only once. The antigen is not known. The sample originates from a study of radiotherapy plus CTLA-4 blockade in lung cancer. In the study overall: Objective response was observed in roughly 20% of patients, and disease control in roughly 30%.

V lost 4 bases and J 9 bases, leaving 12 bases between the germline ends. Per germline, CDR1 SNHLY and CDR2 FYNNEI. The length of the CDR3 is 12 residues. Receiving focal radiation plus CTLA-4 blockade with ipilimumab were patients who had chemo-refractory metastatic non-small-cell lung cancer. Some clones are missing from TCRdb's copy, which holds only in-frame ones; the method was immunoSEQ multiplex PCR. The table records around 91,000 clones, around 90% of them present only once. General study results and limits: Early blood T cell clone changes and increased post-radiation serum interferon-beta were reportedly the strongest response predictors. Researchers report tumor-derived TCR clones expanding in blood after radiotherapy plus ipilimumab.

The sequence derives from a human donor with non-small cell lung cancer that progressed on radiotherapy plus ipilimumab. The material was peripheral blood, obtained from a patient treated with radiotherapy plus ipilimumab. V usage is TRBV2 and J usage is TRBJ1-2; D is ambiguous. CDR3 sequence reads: CASSGSGRSYTF. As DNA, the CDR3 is TGTGCCAGCAGTGGGTCGGGGAGGAGCTACACCTTC.